This TCR beta chain was sequenced for a study of vaccination effects on CD4 cells after COVID-19 (dated by TCRdb to the early 2020s). Context from the whole study: Each participant received two doses of an mRNA SARS-CoV-2 vaccine, either BNT162b2 or mRNA-1273. In both COVID-19 convalescent patients and infection-naive vaccine recipients, the study compared SARS-CoV-2 spike-specific CD4+ TCR repertoires from before mRNA vaccination with those from after it. Cultures from other donors in the study were sequenced with the Oncomine TCR Beta short-read assay on an Illumina iSeq 100. Altogether, around 11 COVID-19 convalescent patients and several SARS-CoV-2-naive healthy vaccine recipients made up the full study.

To identify antigen-specific CD4+ T cell clonotypes by their expansion, the ViraFEST assay first stimulated PBMC with viral peptide pools and then applied TCR sequencing. After around ten days of culture, CD4+ T cells were isolated with the EasySep CD4+ T cell isolation kit. Healthy vaccine recipients had no prior SARS-CoV-2 infection, confirmed by negative nucleocapsid antibodies before and after vaccination. Some 2 million PBMC per well were cultured in IMDM with 5% human AB serum, roughly 10 IU/ml IL-2 and gentamicin, plus 10 ug/ml peptides. Half of the culture medium was replaced with fresh IL-2-containing medium on days 3 and 7. Unless otherwise noted, each peptide stimulation condition was cultured in triplicate wells. Using Ficoll-Paque Plus gradient centrifugation, PBMC were separated from whole blood and then either used fresh or cryopreserved at -140C. The overlapping peptide pools covered the spike proteins of SARS-CoV-2 as well as those of the common cold coronaviruses HCoV-NL63, HCoV-OC43 and HCoV-229E. The QIAamp micro DNA kit was used to extract genomic DNA from the cultured CD4+ T cells.

On this clone itself: The clone's antigen remains unknown. No quality values exist for individual bases; no much larger clone is one base distant.

The protocol used for the library was the immunoSEQ multiplex PCR assay. DNA from the cultured and isolated CD4+ T cells underwent TCR beta CDR3 sequencing. The original methods were these. Non-productive TCR sequences were removed and reads were trimmed to the CDR3 region, keeping CDR3s of at least 7 amino acids. Antigen-specific clonotypes were identified with the MANAFEST web app by comparing expansion in peptide wells against reference cultures. For clones to be considered positive, expansion at FDR<0.05 versus reference and all other wells, an odds ratio above 5, and a frequency above 0.1% in two replicate wells were required. A clonotype was called cross-reactive if it was significantly expanded both in SARS-CoV-2 spike wells and in at least one common cold coronavirus spike condition. Levenshtein distance calculated with the stringdist R package was used to assess CDR3 similarity, and unrooted trees were constructed with ape in R 3.6.1. This immuneACCESS table, as held by TCRdb, lists in-frame sequences with V and J called but not all clones. Of the missing ones, under half trace to an unresolved V gene in checked studies; the others have no known cause. D and trimming were read from the DNA, whereas the V and J calls and clone size are those reported in that table. This sample is represented by some 68,000 clones; roughly 70% of them were singletons. The ten top clones hold about 4.1% of the sample.

Findings and caveats that apply to the study as a whole: Limitations of the study were the small number of convalescent patients and the absence of early post-infection timepoints. Among healthy vaccine recipients, nearly all vaccine-induced clones were SARS-CoV-2 mono-reactive, and only 1 of 255 was cross-reactive with common cold coronaviruses. At late post-vaccination timepoints, both infection-induced and vaccine-induced clones showed marked clonal contraction, consistent with waning T cell responses.

V lost 4 bases and J lost 2 bases; the stretch between them is 10 bases long. The CDR3 measures 15 amino acids from cysteine to phenylalanine. Only the CDR3 DNA is retained, 45 bases long and in frame from the first base. Based on the germline V gene, the CDR1 and CDR2 sequences are SGHRS and YFSETQ. Sequenced material: CD4+ T cells from PBMCs cultured with HCoV-OC43 spike peptides, taken before COVID-19 vaccination. Taken with the paper, the label for cell subset or site translates to: HCoV-OC43 spike overlapping peptide pool stimulation. This TCR came from a human donor who received a COVID-19 vaccine. The rearranged chain carries TRBV5-1 and TRBJ2-6, with the D gene call left open. At the DNA level, the sequence is TGCGCCAGCAGCCTCCGCGGTACTGGGGCCAACGTCCTGACTTTC. Translated, it reads CASSLRGTGANVLTF.